Below are 4 T cell receptor beta chains sequenced from a single sample in a study of blood T cell repertoires in COVID-19. Repertoires were generated with immunoSEQ multiplex PCR, while TCRdb's copy carries only in-frame clones and drops some. The sample yields hundreds of thousands of clones, around four fifths seen once. The sequenced sample consisted of peripheral blood. These receptors all come from a woman aged 80 or over with active or convalescent COVID-19.

In the case of this clone: A read error may be the cause here, since a much bigger clone is one base away. The V call is TRBV9, the J call TRBJ2-6; possible D gene TRBD1, 6 bases. This CDR3 comprises 15 residues. Germline CDR1 reads SGDLS; CDR2 reads YYNGEE. The V gene lost 4 bases and the J gene lost 0 bases, with 8 bases spanning the gap. The CDR3 DNA reads as TGTGCCAGCAGCCAAGGGGGCTCTGGGGCCAACGTCCTGACTTTC. Protein product: CASSQGGSGANVLTF.

The V call is TRBV6-5, the J call TRBJ1-5; no definite D call. The CDR3 covers 15 residues. V was clipped by 5 bases and J by 2 bases, with 13 bases between them. Germline V lookup: CDR1 MNHEY, CDR2 SVGAGI. Here the CDR3 reads CASSPRGVGNQPQHF. CDR3 nucleotides: TGTGCCAGCAGTCCCCGCGGCGTGGGCAATCAGCCCCAGCATTTT.

This clone was seen only once. The genes are TRBV6-5 and TRBJ2-1; 12 bases are shared with TRBD2. V gave up 6 bases and J gave up 7 bases; unmatched junction bases: 7. Germline V gene data show CDR1 as MNHEY and CDR2 as SVGAGI. This CDR3 comprises 15 residues. The CDR3 spells CASRHTSGRSNEQFF. In DNA form, the CDR3 reads TGTGCCAGCAGACATACTAGCGGGAGGTCAAATGAGCAGTTCTTC.

CDR3 coding DNA: TGCAGCGTTAACGACAGGGGGCGCAAGACAGATACGCAGTATTTT. Translated, it gives CSVNDRGRKTDTQYF. This chain uses TRBV29-1 with TRBJ2-3; 10 positions match TRBD1. The V segment lost 5 bases and the J segment 3 bases; nucleotides outside the gene matches: 8. Per the germline V gene, CDR1 is SQVTM and CDR2 is ANQGSEA. The CDR3 consists of 15 residues.